The next 24 T cell receptor beta chains were all read from a single sample in a study of beta chain features in type 1 diabetes. The investigators reverse transcribed all of the isolated RNA, so they sequenced expressed TCRB transcripts. The assay was immunoSEQ multiplex PCR, and TCRdb's table has in-frame clones only and misses some. The data contain hundreds of thousands of clones, roughly an eighth of them singletons. Study observations and caveats: Type 1 diabetes patients showed a moderate but significant shortening of TCRB CDR3s in all four CD4+ subsets.

What these receptors recognize is not known. The sequenced material came from naive CD4+ T cells from blood. The source of these receptors is a man between 18 and 35 years old with type 1 diabetes.

The V gene is TRBV25-1, the J gene TRBJ1-2; D gene ambiguous. Per germline, CDR1 MGHDK and CDR2 SYGVNS. Trimming pared 0 bases from V and 4 bases from J, leaving 18 bases between. The CDR3 has 17 residues. The CDR3 here is CASSEYEEARLPYGYTF. The CDR3 DNA reads TGTGCCAGCAGTGAATACGAAGAGGCAAGGCTCCCCTATGGCTACACCTTC.

The chain recombines TRBV18 with TRBJ2-1; TRBD2 matches 7 bases. The ends lost 0 bases at V and 0 bases at J; junction bases unmatched: 11. The CDR3 totals 19 residues. Germline V lookup: CDR1 KGHSH, CDR2 LQKENI. The CDR3 nucleotides read TGTGCCAGCTCACCACCGTCATCCGGCTCGGGGGGCTCCTACAATGAGCAGTTCTTC. Translated: CASSPPSSGSGGSYNEQFF.

This clone turned up a few times. This chain links TRBV30 with TRBJ1-3; TRBD1 might be the D (5 bases). CDR1 GTSNPN and CDR2 SVGIG come from the germline V gene (reference sequence). The CDR3 consists of 18 residues. V lost 0 bases, J lost 0 bases, and 18 bases lay in between. CDR3 nucleotides: TGTGCCTGGAGTGTTATCGACAGTTTCCCCATCTCTGGAAACACCATATATTTT. This translates into CAWSVIDSFPISGNTIYF.

Written as DNA, the CDR3 is TGTGCCATCAGGGCCCGGGACAGTGACACTGAAGCTTTCTTT. Amino acids: CAIRARDSDTEAFF. The chain joins TRBV10-3 to TRBJ1-1; 7 positions match TRBD1. The CDR3 sequence is 14 residues long. Germline V gives CDR1 ENHRY, CDR2 SYGVKD. J gave up 3 bases and V 6 bases, and 7 bases lay outside the gene matches.

CDR3 bases: TGCGCCAGCAGCTTGGGAGAGGACAGAGGCAATCAGCCCCAGCATTTT. Its protein product is CASSLGEDRGNQPQHF. The chain joins TRBV5-1 to TRBJ1-5, with TRBD1 as a possible D gene (6 bases). Trimming removed 0 bases at V and 2 bases at J, with 12 bases between. The germline gives CDR1 SGHRS, CDR2 YFSETQ. The length of the CDR3 is 16 residues.

The table lists this clone with a few counts. V is TRBV4-3 and J is TRBJ1-5; no firm D call. The V and J ends lost 1 base and 4 bases respectively, with 8 bases between them. CDR1 is LGHNA and CDR2 is YSLEER in the germline V gene. CDR3 length: 14 amino acids. The CDR3 reads CASSQGNGNQPQHF. The CDR3 nucleotides are TGCGCCAGCAGCCAAGGGAATGGAAATCAGCCCCAGCATTTT.

This clone has more than one count but fewer than ten. The rearrangement joins TRBV7-3 to TRBJ1-1; 7 nucleotides align to TRBD1. V trimming: 3 bases; J trimming: 7 bases; junction bases outside the gene matches: 5. There are 13 residues in the CDR3. CDR1 is SGHTA, CDR2 FQGTGA, per germline. The CDR3 coding sequence is TGTGCCAGCAGCTTCTACAGGGGTGATGAAGCTTTCTTT. Translation: CASSFYRGDEAFF.

There are a few counts of this clone. This sample also contains other DNA sequences that code for the same CDR3. The V call is TRBV29-1, the J call TRBJ2-2, with TRBD1 identical over 7 bases. Germline values: CDR1 SQVTM, CDR2 ANQGSEA. This CDR3 has 14 residues. With V trimmed by 7 bases and J by 0 bases, 5 bases remained unmatched. The CDR3 nucleotides are TGCAGCGCGCGTCAGGGGGCGAACACCGGGGAGCTGTTTTTT. It encodes CSARQGANTGELFF.

This clone was observed a handful of times. This CDR3 is CASSETGTLPEAFF. CDR3 sequence (DNA): TGTGCCAGCAGTGAAACAGGGACGCTACCTGAAGCTTTCTTT. The J gene is TRBJ1-1, the V gene TRBV2; TRBD1 is a possible D gene (6 bases). The CDR3 extends over 14 amino acids. Germline V gives CDR1 SNHLY, CDR2 FYNNEI. V was cut by 2 bases and J by 6 bases, with 13 bases left in between.

The chain couples TRBV9 to TRBJ2-1, with TRBD2 matching over 11 bases. CDR3 length equals 15 residues. CDR1 is SGDLS, CDR2 YYNGEE, per germline. Trimming removed 4 bases from V and 3 bases from J; junction bases left unmatched: 3. CDR3 coding DNA: TGTGCCAGCAGCCATAGCGGGAGGGACTACAATGAGCAGTTCTTC. Translated, it gives CASSHSGRDYNEQFF.

This chain uses TRBV9 with TRBJ2-1, with D uncertain. Germline V CDR1 and CDR2: SGDLS, YYNGEE. The V end was cut by 4 bases, the J end by 7 bases, with 15 bases between. The CDR3 has 14 residues. CDR3 nucleotide sequence: TGTGCCAGCAGCCCTACTGAACCTAGTAATGAGCAGTTCTTC. Its translation is CASSPTEPSNEQFF. The complete variable domain, with remaining parts taken from reference TRBV9 and TRBJ2-1, reads DSGVTQTPKHLITATGQRVTLRCSPRSGDLSVYWYQQSLDQGLQFLIQYYNGEERAKGNILERFSAQQFPDLHSELNLSSLELGDSALYFCASSPTEPSNEQFFGPGTRLTVL.

This clone was found a few times. The chain has TRBV5-1 and TRBJ1-3; 8 positions agree with TRBD1. V shed 3 bases and J 2 bases; nucleotides not matched to a gene: 1. Germline-derived CDR1 and CDR2 are SGHRS and YFSETQ. The CDR3 is 14 residues long. CDR3: CASSSRGPGNTIYF. CDR3 nucleotides: TGCGCCAGCAGCTCCAGGGGGCCTGGAAACACCATATATTTT.

In this sample, this clone turned up a few times. The CDR3 DNA reads as TGTGCCAGCAGCTTAGCTGAGCGTGGGGTCAATCAGCCCCAGCATTTT. Translated, it gives CASSLAERGVNQPQHF. V gene TRBV7-2 combines with J gene TRBJ1-5; the D is unclear. The CDR3 has 16 amino acids. Per the germline V gene, CDR1 is SGHTA and CDR2 is FQGNSA. V dropped 0 bases and J dropped 3 bases, with 12 bases sitting between them.

In this sample, this clone turned up a few times. V gene TRBV4-3 combines with J gene TRBJ2-2; 9 bases are a match to TRBD1. The CDR3 runs 18 residues. Germline trimming cut 2 bases from V and 4 bases from J; bases unmatched to any gene: 11. Per germline, CDR1 LGHNA and CDR2 YSLEER. CDR3 in amino acids: CASSQFLTGTGSTGELFF. The DNA of the CDR3 is TGCGCCAGCAGCCAATTTCTAACCGGGACAGGGAGCACCGGGGAGCTGTTTTTT.

This clone was counted a few times. V and J are TRBV5-4 and TRBJ1-6, with no clear D. This CDR3 has 16 amino acids. V gave up 0 bases and J gave up 13 bases, with 20 bases separating them. Germline V lookup: CDR1 SGHNT, CDR2 YYREEE (reference sequence). The CDR3 spells CASSLGDAKLGFPLHF. CDR3 sequence (DNA): TGTGCCAGCAGCTTGGGGGATGCGAAGCTCGGTTTTCCCCTCCACTTT.

The chain carries TRBV29-1 and TRBJ1-2; no clear D. This CDR3 contains 14 residues. Trimming left V 7 bases short and J 5 bases short, with 20 bases between. Looked up from germline, CDR1 is SQVTM and CDR2 is ANQGSEA. CDR3 amino acids: CSAVNGGWGYGYTF. CDR3 bases: TGCAGCGCTGTCAATGGTGGATGGGGATATGGCTACACCTTC.

CDR3 DNA: TGTGCCTGGAGTGTACCCCGACAGGGAGGGGAAAAACTGTTTTTT. Encoded protein: CAWSVPRQGGEKLFF. V and J are TRBV30 and TRBJ1-4, with 7 bases fitting TRBD1. The CDR3 has 15 amino acids. CDR1 is GTSNPN and CDR2 is SVGIG in the germline V gene (reference sequence). The junction had 9 bases not matched to a gene; V was cut back by 0 bases and J by 8 bases.

V usage is TRBV7-9 and J usage is TRBJ1-1; 9 bases match TRBD1. Germline loops: CDR1 SEHNR, CDR2 FQNEAQ (reference sequence). V gave up 4 bases and J gave up 4 bases; unmatched junction bases: 4. The CDR3 is made up of 14 amino acids. The CDR3 DNA reads TGTGCCAGCAGCTCACAGACAGGGGGCACTGAAGCTTTCTTT. Translation: CASSSQTGGTEAFF.

The chain uses TRBV19 and TRBJ2-1, with D perhaps TRBD1 (5 bases). This CDR3 region has 15 residues. Germline lookup yields CDR1 LNHDA and CDR2 SQIVND (reference sequence). V was pared by 7 bases and J by 0 bases, with 13 bases between. CDR3 in amino acids: CASIQDTYSYNEQFF. CDR3 in DNA: TGTGCCAGTATCCAGGACACCTACTCCTACAATGAGCAGTTCTTC.

This clone was seen a few times. This chain joins TRBV30 and TRBJ2-1; the D gene is possibly TRBD1 (6 bases). V lost 5 bases to trimming and J lost 12 bases, with 14 bases between them. Germline lookup yields CDR1 GTSNPN and CDR2 SVGIG (reference sequence). The CDR3 covers 11 residues. CDR3 sequence: CAWQQGSSQFF. The CDR3 coding sequence is TGTGCCTGGCAACAGGGTTCCTCGCAGTTCTTC.

The gene calls are TRBV30 and TRBJ2-7, with TRBD2 matching over 8 bases. Germline assignment: CDR1 GTSNPN and CDR2 SVGIG (reference sequence). The ends lost 0 bases at V and 4 bases at J; junction bases unmatched: 5. This CDR3 is built from 14 residues. As DNA, the CDR3 is TGTGCCTGGAGTGTAGGGACTAGTGCATACGAGCAGTACTTC. Protein sequence: CAWSVGTSAYEQYF. The variable domain in full, with the rest retrieved from reference TRBV30 and TRBJ2-7, is SQTIHQWPATLVQPVGSPLSLECTVEGTSNPNLYWYRQAAGRGLQLLFYSVGIGQISSEVPQNLSASRPQDRQFILSSKKLLLSDSGFYLCAWSVGTSAYEQYFGPGTRLTVT.

This chain connects TRBV19 to TRBJ2-7; D is uncertain. V was shortened by 5 bases and J by 5 bases, with 13 bases between the two germline ends. The germline gives CDR1 LNHDA, CDR2 SQIVND (reference sequence). CDR3 length: 13 amino acids. This CDR3 is CASSPDRFDEQYF. CDR3 coding DNA: TGTGCCAGTAGTCCGGACCGATTCGACGAGCAGTACTTC.

This clone appeared a few times. This chain joins TRBV29-1 and TRBJ1-1; no clear D gene. This CDR3 is 13 amino acids long. Trimming shortened V by 5 bases and J by 4 bases, and 14 bases separated the two germline ends. Germline V gene lookup returns CDR1 SQVTM and CDR2 ANQGSEA. This CDR3 reads CSVLRGSGTEAFF. Here the CDR3 DNA reads TGCAGCGTTTTGCGGGGTTCGGGCACTGAAGCTTTCTTT.

The genes are TRBV19 and TRBJ2-2; no clear D. The V gene lost 7 bases and the J gene lost 1 base, with 4 bases spanning the gap. The CDR3 loop spans 12 amino acids. CDR1 is LNHDA and CDR2 is SQIVND in the germline V gene (reference sequence). The CDR3 DNA sequence: TGTGCCAGTAAGAAGAACACCGGGGAGCTGTTTTTT. Translating it yields CASKKNTGELFF.